This is a list of T cell receptor beta chains from one sample in a study of early T cells in non-severe SARS-CoV-2 infection. Using its own MiXCR run on the 5' RACE reads, TCRdb lists one record per CDR3 protein. This sample has approximately 28,000 distinct CDR3 sequences, with over 4.5% found just once. Sequenced here: whole blood, sampled at baseline. These receptors came from an adult who was a healthcare worker with PCR-confirmed SARS-CoV-2 infection or an uninfected control (not recorded which). CDR3s include the opening cysteine and the closing phenylalanine or tryptophan. Fields, in order: D gene, J gene, V gene, clone size, CDR3 protein, CDR3 DNA. The D gene is left open where the match is weak. Clone size is stated in some rows and not others, as once, few, many or a class when expanded.

>-|TRBJ1-1|TRBV6-6|many
CASRLGDTEAFF
TGTGCCAGCAGGCTCGGGGACACTGAAGCTTTCTTT
>TRBD2|TRBJ2-1|TRBV27|many
CASSLPASGLAGGDEQFF
TGTGCCAGCAGTTTACCCGCTTCGGGACTAGCGGGGGGCGATGAGCAGTTCTTC
>-|TRBJ2-1|TRBV10-2|few
CATAPRSSYNEQFF
TGCGCCACCGCACCGCGGAGCTCCTACAATGAGCAGTTCTTC
>TRBD1|TRBJ1-5|TRBV5-5|many
CASSLEGTAQWQPQHF
TGTGCCAGCAGCTTGGAGGGGACAGCCCAATGGCAGCCCCAGCATTTT
>-|TRBJ2-3|TRBV19|many
CASSMSSHVDTQYF
TGTGCCAGTAGTATGAGCTCACACGTAGATACGCAGTATTTT
>-|TRBJ2-3|TRBV7-8|few
CASSPFTGPTDTQYF
TGTGCCAGCAGCCCCTTCACAGGGCCAACAGATACGCAGTATTTT
>TRBD2|TRBJ2-1|TRBV7-9|many
CASRAGGPEFF
TGTGCCAGCAGAGCGGGGGGCCCGGAGTTCTTC
>-|TRBJ2-5|TRBV18|many
CASSPAAGRETQYF
TGTGCCAGCTCCCCCGCGGCGGGGAGGGAGACCCAGTACTTC
>-|TRBJ2-7|TRBV5-1|few
CASSLDNSYEQYF
TGCGCCAGCAGCTTGGACAATTCCTACGAGCAGTACTTC
>-|TRBJ1-4|TRBV10-3|few
CATTDSKGTNEKLFF
TGTGCCACCACCGACAGCAAAGGGACTAATGAAAAACTGTTTTTT
>TRBD2|TRBJ2-1|TRBV29-1|many
CSVVSGLAGGFNEQFF
TGCAGCGTTGTTTCGGGACTAGCGGGGGGCTTCAATGAGCAGTTCTTC
>-|TRBJ2-5|TRBV12-5|many
CASGSRPLQETQYF
TGTGCTAGTGGTTCCCGCCCGTTACAAGAGACCCAGTACTTC
>-|TRBJ2-1|TRBV5-1|few
CASSLGGVYNEQFF
TGCGCCAGCAGCTTGGGCGGGGTATACAATGAGCAGTTCTTC
>-|TRBJ2-7|TRBV4-2|once
CASSQDGTGARNEQYF
TGTGCCAGCAGCCAAGATGGGACGGGGGCAAGGAACGAGCAGTACTTC
>-|TRBJ2-1|TRBV7-3|many
CASSLNPGNNEQFF
TGTGCCAGCAGCTTAAATCCGGGAAACAATGAGCAGTTCTTC
>-|TRBJ2-7|TRBV2|many
CASSEGPVSYEQYF
TGTGCCAGCAGTGAGGGGCCCGTCTCCTACGAGCAGTACTTC
>-|TRBJ2-5|TRBV7-2|many
CASSLERTGTQYF
TGTGCCAGCAGCTTAGAACGGACTGGGACCCAGTACTTC
>-|TRBJ2-3|TRBV7-8|many
CASSFFGQDTQYF
TGTGCCAGCAGCTTCTTTGGCCAAGATACGCAGTATTTT
>-|TRBJ2-5|TRBV20-1|many
CSARDNYQETQYF
TGCAGTGCTAGAGATAACTACCAAGAGACCCAGTACTTC
>-|TRBJ2-1|TRBV9|many
CASSQRGDNEQFF
TGTGCCAGCAGCCAGAGGGGGGACAATGAGCAGTTCTTC
>TRBD2|TRBJ2-1|TRBV7-9|many
CASSPGRARYNEQFF
TGTGCCAGCAGCCCCGGGAGGGCCAGGTACAATGAGCAGTTCTTC
>-|TRBJ2-2|TRBV7-9|many
CASSRTDTGELFF
TGTGCCAGCAGCCGTACCGACACCGGGGAGCTGTTTTTT
>-|TRBJ2-5|TRBV5-1|many
CASSWNLQETQYF
TGCGCCAGCAGCTGGAACCTACAAGAGACCCAGTACTTC
>TRBD1|TRBJ1-6|TRBV27|many
CASGQAFDSPLHF
TGTGCCAGCGGACAGGCGTTCGATTCACCCCTCCACTTT
>TRBD2|TRBJ2-7|TRBV20-1|many
CSARERGVGYEQYF
TGCAGTGCTAGAGAGCGGGGGGTGGGCTACGAGCAGTACTTC
>-|TRBJ2-2|TRBV30|-
CAWSLMRAGELFF
TGTGCCTGGAGTCTTATGAGGGCCGGGGAGCTGTTTTTT
>TRBD1|TRBJ2-5|TRBV14|many
CASSQNPGGSRETQYF
TGTGCCAGCAGCCAGAACCCAGGGGGAAGTAGAGAGACCCAGTACTTC
>-|TRBJ2-1|TRBV28|many
CASSLTRPNEQFF
TGTGCCAGCAGTTTAACACGGCCGAATGAGCAGTTCTTC
>-|TRBJ2-2|TRBV7-3|many
CASRTDYNTGELFF
TGTGCCAGCAGGACAGATTACAACACCGGGGAGCTGTTTTTT
>-|TRBJ2-3|TRBV7-3|many
CASRPPGSGTTDTQYF
TGTGCCAGCAGACCCCCCGGGAGCGGTACGACAGATACGCAGTATTTT
>TRBD2|TRBJ2-3|TRBV7-9|many
CATDRGGSDTQYF
TGTGCCACCGATCGGGGGGGCTCAGATACGCAGTATTTT
>-|TRBJ2-7|TRBV28|many
CASSTPGMGRAYEQYF
TGTGCCAGCAGTACCCCCGGGATGGGACGCGCCTACGAGCAGTACTTC
>TRBD1|TRBJ1-5|TRBV5-1|many
CASSLGTGSNQPQHF
TGCGCCAGCAGCTTGGGGACAGGGTCGAATCAGCCCCAGCATTTT
>-|TRBJ1-2|TRBV4-3|many
CASSQADRSGYGYTF
TGCGCCAGCAGCCAAGCCGACAGGTCGGGCTATGGCTACACCTTC
>TRBD2|TRBJ2-1|TRBV7-2|many
CASTRLAGGVHEQFF
TGTGCCAGCACCCGACTAGCGGGAGGGGTCCATGAGCAGTTCTTC